This entry lists 2 T cell receptor beta chains sequenced from one sample in a study of tumor T cells in aggressive B-cell lymphoma. Method: immunoSEQ multiplex PCR; TCRdb's copy keeps in-frame clones and lacks some. The table lists approximately 12,000 clones, about 91% of them singletons. Sequenced material: tumor tissue. Source of these receptors: an adult with diffuse large B cell lymphoma.

This clone was seen just once. V is TRBV6-6 and J is TRBJ1-2; possibly TRBD1 for D (5 bases). CDR1 and CDR2 (germline): MNHNY, SVGAGI (reference sequence). The CDR3 is made up of 13 amino acids. The V end lost 6 bases, the J end lost 4 bases, and 12 bases lay between the germline ends. The CDR3 coding sequence is TGTGCCAGCAGCTTTACCGACAGCTATGGCTACACCTTC. Translated: CASSFTDSYGYTF.

Here the CDR3 reads CAWSVLSKQFF. CDR3 nucleotides: TGTGCCTGGAGTGTACTAAGCAAGCAGTTCTTC. This chain links TRBV30 with TRBJ2-1; no clear D gene. The CDR3 loop spans 11 amino acids. From germline, CDR1 is GTSNPN and CDR2 SVGIG (reference sequence). Trimming stripped 0 bases from V and 11 bases from J, with 8 bases between. Filled out from reference TRBV30 and TRBJ2-1, the complete variable domain reads SQTIHQWPATLVQPVGSPLSLECTVEGTSNPNLYWYRQAAGRGLQLLFYSVGIGQISSEVPQNLSASRPQDRQFILSSKKLLLSDSGFYLCAWSVLSKQFFGPGTRLTVL.